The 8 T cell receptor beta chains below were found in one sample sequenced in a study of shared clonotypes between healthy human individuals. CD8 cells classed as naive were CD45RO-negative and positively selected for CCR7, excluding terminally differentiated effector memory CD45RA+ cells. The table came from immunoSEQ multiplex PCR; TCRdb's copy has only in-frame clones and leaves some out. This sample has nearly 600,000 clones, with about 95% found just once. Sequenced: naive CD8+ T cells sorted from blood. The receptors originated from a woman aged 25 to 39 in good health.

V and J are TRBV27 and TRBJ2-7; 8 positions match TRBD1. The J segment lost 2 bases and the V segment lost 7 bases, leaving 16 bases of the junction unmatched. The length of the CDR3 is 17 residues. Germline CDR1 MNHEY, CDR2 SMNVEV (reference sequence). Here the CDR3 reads CASTTNLVQGGTYEQYF. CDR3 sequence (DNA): TGTGCCAGCACCACAAACCTGGTACAGGGGGGAACCTACGAGCAGTACTTC.

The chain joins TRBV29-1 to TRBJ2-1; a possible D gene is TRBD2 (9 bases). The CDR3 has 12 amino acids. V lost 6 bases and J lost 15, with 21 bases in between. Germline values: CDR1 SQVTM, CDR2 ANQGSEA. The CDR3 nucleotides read TGCAGCGTCAGGGGGCAGCGGGAGGCCTTGTTCTTC. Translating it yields CSVRGQREALFF.

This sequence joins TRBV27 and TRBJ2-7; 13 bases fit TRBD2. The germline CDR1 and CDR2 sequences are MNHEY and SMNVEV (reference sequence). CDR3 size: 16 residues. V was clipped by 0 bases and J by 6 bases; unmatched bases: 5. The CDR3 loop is CASSLSIGLAGAEQYF. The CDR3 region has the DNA TGTGCCAGCAGTTTATCGATAGGACTAGCGGGAGCCGAGCAGTACTTC.

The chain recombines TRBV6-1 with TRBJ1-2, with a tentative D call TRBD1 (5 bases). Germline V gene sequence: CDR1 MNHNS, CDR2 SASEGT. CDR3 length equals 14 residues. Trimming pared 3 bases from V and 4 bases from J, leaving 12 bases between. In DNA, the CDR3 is TGTGCCAGCAGTGATCCGGGGGAATCCTATGGCTACACCTTC. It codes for CASSDPGESYGYTF.

In DNA form, the CDR3 reads TGTGCCAGCAGCTTGGGGGACCCCAACTATGGCTACACCTTC. Residues: CASSLGDPNYGYTF. The chain is built from TRBV7-9 and TRBJ1-2; D is possibly TRBD1 (5 bases). CDR3 size: 14 residues. Germline V lookup: CDR1 SEHNR, CDR2 FQNEAQ (reference sequence). V was cut by 3 bases and J by 2 bases, with 10 bases left in between.

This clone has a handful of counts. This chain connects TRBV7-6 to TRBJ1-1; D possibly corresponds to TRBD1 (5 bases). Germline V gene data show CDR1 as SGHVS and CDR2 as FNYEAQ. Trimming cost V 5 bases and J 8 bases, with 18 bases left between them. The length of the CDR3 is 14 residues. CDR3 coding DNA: TGTGCCAGCAGCGAGAACTTAGGGGCAGCCGAAGCTTTCTTT. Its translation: CASSENLGAAEAFF.

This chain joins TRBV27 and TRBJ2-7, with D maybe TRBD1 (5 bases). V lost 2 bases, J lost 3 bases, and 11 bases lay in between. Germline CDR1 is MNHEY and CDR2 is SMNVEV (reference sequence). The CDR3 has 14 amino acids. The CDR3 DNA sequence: TGTGCCAGCAGTTTAAGGCAGGGAATCTACGAGCAGTACTTC. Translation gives CASSLRQGIYEQYF.

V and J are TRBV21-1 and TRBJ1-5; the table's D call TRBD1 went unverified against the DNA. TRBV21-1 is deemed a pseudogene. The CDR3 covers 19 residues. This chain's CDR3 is CASSSRTGPTQLRHQPQHF. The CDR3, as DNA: TGTGCCAGCAGCTCCCGGACAGGTCCTACTCAATTGCGCCATCAGCCCCAGCATTTT.